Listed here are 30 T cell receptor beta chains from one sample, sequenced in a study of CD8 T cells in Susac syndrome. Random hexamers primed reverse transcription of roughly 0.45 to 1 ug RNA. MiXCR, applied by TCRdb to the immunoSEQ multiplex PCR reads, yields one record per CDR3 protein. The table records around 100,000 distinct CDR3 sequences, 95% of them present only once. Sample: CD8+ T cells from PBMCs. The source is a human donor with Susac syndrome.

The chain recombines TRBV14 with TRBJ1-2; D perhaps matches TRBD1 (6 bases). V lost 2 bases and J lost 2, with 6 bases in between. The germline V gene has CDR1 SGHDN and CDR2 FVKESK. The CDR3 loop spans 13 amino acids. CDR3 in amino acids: CASSQTGNYGYTF. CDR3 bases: TGTGCCAGCAGCCAAACAGGGAACTATGGCTACACCTTC.

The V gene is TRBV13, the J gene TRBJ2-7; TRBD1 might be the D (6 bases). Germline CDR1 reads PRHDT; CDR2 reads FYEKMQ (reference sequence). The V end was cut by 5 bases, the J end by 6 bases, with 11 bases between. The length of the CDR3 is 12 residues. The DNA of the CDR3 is TGTGCCAGCAGCGAGGGGACAACCGAGCAGTACTTC. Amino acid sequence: CASSEGTTEQYF.

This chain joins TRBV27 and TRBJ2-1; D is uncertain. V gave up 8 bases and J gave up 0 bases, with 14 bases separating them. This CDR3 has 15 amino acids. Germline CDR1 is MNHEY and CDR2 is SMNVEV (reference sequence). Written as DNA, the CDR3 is TGTGCCAGCTCTCCGGAGAAGAGCTCCTACAATGAGCAGTTCTTC. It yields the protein CASSPEKSSYNEQFF.

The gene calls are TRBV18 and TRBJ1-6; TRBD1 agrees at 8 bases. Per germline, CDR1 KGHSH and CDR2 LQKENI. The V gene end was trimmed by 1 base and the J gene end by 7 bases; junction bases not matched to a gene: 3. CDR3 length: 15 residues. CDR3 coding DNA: TGTGCCAGCTCACCACGGACAGGGTCCAATTCACCCCTCCACTTT. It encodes CASSPRTGSNSPLHF.

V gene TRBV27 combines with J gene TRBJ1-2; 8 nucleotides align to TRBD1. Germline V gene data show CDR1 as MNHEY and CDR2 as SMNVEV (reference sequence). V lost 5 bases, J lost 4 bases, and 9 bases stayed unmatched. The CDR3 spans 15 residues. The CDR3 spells CASSTTGTGRYGYTF. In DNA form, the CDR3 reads TGTGCCAGCAGTACGACCGGGACAGGACGCTATGGCTACACCTTC.

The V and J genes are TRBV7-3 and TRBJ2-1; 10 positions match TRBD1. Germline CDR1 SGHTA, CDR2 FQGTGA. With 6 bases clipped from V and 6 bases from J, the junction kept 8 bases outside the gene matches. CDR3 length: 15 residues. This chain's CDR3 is CASSSTGTGANEQFF. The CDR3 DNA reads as TGTGCCAGCAGTAGTACCGGGACAGGGGCCAATGAGCAGTTCTTC. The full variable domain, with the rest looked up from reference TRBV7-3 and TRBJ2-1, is GAGVSQTPSNKVTEKGKYVELRCDPISGHTALYWYRQSLGQGPEFLIYFQGTGAADDSGLPNDRFFAVRPEGSVSTLKIQRTERGDSAVYLCASSSTGTGANEQFFGPGTRLTVL.

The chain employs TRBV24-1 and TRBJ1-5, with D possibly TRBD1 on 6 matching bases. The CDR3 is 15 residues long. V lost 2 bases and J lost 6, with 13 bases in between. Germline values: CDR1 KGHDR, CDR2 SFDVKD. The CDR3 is CATSDSRGSGQPQHF. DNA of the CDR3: TGTGCCACCAGTGATTCTAGGGGGTCGGGTCAGCCCCAGCATTTT.

CDR3 region: CASGPGQGIDGYTF. CDR3 nucleotides: TGCGCCAGCGGACCCGGACAGGGGATCGATGGCTACACCTTC. The rearrangement joins TRBV5-1 to TRBJ1-2, with TRBD1 identical over 9 bases. Germline lookup yields CDR1 SGHRS and CDR2 YFSETQ. The J segment lost 6 bases and the V segment lost 7 bases, leaving 10 bases of the junction unmatched. The CDR3 runs to 14 residues.

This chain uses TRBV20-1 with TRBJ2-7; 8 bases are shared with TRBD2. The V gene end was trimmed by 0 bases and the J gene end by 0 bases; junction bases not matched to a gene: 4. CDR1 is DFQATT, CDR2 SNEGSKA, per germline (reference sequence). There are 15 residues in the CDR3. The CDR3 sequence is CSAREPSGSSYEQYF. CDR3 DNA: TGCAGTGCTAGAGAGCCTAGCGGGTCCTCCTACGAGCAGTACTTC.

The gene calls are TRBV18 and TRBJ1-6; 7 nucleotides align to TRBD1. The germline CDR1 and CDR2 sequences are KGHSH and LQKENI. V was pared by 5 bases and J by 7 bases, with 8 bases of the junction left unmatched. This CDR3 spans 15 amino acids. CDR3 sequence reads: CASSSRQGENSPLHF. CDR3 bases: TGTGCCAGCTCATCACGACAGGGTGAGAATTCACCCCTCCACTTT.

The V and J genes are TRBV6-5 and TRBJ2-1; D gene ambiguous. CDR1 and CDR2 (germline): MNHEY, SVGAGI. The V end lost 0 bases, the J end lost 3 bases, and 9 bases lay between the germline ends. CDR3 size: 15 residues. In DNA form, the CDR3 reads TGTGCCAGCAGTTACTCGCTAGACGGCTACAATGAGCAGTTCTTC. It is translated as CASSYSLDGYNEQFF.

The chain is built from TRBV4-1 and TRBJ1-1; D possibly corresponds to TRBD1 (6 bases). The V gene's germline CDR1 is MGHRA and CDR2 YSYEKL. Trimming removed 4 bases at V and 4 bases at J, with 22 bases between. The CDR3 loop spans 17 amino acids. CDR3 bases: TGCGCCAGCAGCCCAGCGCCGGGGGCGGAAGGGAGCACTGAAGCTTTCTTT. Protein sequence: CASSPAPGAEGSTEAFF.

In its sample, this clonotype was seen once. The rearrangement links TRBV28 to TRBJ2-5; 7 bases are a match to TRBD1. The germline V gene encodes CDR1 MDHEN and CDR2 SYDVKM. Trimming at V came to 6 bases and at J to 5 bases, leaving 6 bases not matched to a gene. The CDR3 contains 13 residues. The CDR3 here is CASRPTGQETQYF. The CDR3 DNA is TGTGCCAGCAGGCCGACAGGGCAGGAGACCCAGTACTTC.

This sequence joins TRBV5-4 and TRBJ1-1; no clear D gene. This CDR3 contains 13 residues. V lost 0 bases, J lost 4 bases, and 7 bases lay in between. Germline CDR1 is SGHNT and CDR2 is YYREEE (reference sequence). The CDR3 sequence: CASSLGAGTEAFF. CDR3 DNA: TGTGCCAGCAGCTTGGGCGCAGGCACTGAAGCTTTCTTT.

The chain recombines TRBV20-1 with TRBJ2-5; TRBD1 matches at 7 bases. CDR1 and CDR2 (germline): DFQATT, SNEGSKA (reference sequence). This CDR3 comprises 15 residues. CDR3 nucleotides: TGCACCATCGCCCTAAGGACAGGCCTACAAGAGACCCAGTACTTC. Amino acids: CTIALRTGLQETQYF.

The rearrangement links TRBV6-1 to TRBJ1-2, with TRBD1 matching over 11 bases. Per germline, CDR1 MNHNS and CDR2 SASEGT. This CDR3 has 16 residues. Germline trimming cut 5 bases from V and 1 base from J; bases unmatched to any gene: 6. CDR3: CASSLTGTGGNYGYTF. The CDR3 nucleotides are TGTGCCAGCAGTCTTACCGGGACAGGGGGTAACTATGGCTACACCTTC.

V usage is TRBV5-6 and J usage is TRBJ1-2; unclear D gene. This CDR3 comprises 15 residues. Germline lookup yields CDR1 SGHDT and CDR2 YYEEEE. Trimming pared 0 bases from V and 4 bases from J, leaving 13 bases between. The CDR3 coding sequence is TGTGCCAGCAGCTTGGGAACTAGGGCGGGCTATGGCTACACCTTC. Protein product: CASSLGTRAGYGYTF.

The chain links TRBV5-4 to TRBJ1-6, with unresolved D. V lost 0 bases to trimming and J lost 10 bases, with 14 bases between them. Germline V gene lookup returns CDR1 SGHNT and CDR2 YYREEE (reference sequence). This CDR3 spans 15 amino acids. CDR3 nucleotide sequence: TGTGCCAGCAGCTTGGGGGGAGGGCAGTTATCACCCCTCCACTTT. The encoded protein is CASSLGGGQLSPLHF.

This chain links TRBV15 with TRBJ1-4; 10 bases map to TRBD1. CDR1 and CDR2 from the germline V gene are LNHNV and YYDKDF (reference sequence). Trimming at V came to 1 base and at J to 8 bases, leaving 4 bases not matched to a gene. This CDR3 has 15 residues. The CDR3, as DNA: TGTGCCACCAGCAGAGCGAGGACAGGGGGAGAAAAACTGTTTTTT. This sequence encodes CATSRARTGGEKLFF.

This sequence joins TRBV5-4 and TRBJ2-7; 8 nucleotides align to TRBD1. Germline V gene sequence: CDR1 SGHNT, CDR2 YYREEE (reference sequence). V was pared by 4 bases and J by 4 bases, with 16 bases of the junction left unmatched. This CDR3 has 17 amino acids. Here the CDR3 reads CASSNRDRRSGLYEQYF. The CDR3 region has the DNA TGTGCCAGCAGCAACCGGGACAGGAGGAGTGGGCTGTACGAGCAGTACTTC. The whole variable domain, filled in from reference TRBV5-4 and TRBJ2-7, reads ETGVTQSPTHLIKTRGQQVTLRCSSQSGHNTVSWYQQALGQGPQFIFQYYREEENGRGNFPPRFSGLQFPNYSSELNVNALELDDSALYLCASSNRDRRSGLYEQYFGPGTRLTVT.

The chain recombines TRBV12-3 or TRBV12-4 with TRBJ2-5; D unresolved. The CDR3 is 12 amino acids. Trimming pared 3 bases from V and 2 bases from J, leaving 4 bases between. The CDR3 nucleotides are TGTGCCAGCAGTTTTGGACAAGAGACCCAGTACTTC. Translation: CASSFGQETQYF.

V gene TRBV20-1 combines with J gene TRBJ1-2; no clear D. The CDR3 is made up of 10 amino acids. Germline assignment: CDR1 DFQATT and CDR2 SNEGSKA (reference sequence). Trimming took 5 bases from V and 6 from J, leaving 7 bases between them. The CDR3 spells CSAPGNGYTF. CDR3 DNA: TGCAGTGCTCCGGGGAATGGCTACACCTTC.

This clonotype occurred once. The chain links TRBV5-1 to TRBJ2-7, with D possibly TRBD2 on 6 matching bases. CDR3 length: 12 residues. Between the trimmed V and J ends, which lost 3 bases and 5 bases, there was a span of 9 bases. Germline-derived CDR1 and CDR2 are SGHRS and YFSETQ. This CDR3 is CASSWGLDEQYF. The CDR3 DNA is TGCGCCAGCAGCTGGGGACTCGACGAGCAGTACTTC.

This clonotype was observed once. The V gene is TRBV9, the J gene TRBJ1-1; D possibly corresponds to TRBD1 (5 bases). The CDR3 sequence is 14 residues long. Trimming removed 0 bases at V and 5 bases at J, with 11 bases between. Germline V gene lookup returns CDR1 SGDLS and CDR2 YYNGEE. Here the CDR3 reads CASSVGGGETEAFF. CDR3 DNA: TGTGCCAGCAGCGTAGGTGGAGGGGAGACTGAAGCTTTCTTT.

In DNA form, the CDR3 reads TGTGCCAGCAGCCTCACGGGGGGAAGGCAAGGAGAGACCCAGTACTTC. Protein: CASSLTGGRQGETQYF. V and J are TRBV27 and TRBJ2-5; 7 positions agree with TRBD2. V was clipped by 6 bases and J by 4 bases; unmatched bases: 14. This CDR3 is built from 16 residues. The germline CDR1 and CDR2 sequences are MNHEY and SMNVEV (reference sequence).

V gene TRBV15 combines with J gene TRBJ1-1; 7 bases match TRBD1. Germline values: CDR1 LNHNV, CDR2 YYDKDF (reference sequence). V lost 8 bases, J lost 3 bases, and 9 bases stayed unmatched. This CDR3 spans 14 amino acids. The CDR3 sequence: CATQSPDRDTEAFF. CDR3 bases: TGTGCCACCCAATCCCCCGACAGGGACACTGAAGCTTTCTTT.

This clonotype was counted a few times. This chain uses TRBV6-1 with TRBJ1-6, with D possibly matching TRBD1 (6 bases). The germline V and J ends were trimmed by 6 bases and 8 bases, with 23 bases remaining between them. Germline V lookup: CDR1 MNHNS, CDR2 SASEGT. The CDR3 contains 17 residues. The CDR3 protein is CASSRLGGNPSDSPLHF. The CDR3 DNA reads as TGTGCCAGCAGCCGACTGGGGGGCAACCCTTCGGATTCACCCCTCCACTTT.

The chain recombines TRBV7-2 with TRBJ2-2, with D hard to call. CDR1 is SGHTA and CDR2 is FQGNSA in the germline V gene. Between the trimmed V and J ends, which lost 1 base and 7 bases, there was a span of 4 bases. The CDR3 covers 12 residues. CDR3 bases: TGTGCCAGCAGCTTAGAAGTCGGGGAGCTGTTTTTT. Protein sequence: CASSLEVGELFF.

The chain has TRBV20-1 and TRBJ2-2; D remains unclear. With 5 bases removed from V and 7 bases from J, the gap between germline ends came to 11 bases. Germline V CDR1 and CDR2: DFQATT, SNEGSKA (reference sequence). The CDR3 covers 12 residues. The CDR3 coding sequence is TGCAGTGCTCCGGACGATGTCGGGGAGCTGTTTTTT. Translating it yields CSAPDDVGELFF.

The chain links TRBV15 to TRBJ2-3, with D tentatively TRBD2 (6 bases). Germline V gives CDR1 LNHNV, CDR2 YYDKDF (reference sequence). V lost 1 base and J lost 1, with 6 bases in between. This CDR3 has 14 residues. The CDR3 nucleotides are TGTGCCACCAGCAGAGGCGGGGGCACAGATACGCAGTATTTT. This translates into CATSRGGGTDTQYF. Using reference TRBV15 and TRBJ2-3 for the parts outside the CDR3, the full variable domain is DAMVIQNPRYQVTQFGKPVTLSCSQTLNHNVMYWYQQKSSQAPKLLFHYYDKDFNNEADTPDNFQSRRPNTSFCFLDIRSPGLGDTAMYLCATSRGGGTDTQYFGPGTRLTVL.